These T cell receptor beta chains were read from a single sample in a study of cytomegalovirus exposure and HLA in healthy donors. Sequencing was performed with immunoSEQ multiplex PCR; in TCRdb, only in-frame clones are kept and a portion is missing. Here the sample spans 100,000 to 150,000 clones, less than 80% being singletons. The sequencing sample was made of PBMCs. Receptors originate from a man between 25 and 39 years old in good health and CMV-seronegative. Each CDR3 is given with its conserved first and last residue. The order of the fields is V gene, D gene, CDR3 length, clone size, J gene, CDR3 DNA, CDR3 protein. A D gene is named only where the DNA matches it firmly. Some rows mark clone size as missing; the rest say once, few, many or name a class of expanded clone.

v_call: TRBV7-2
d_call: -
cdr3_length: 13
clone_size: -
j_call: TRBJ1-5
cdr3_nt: TGTGCCAGCAGCGCATCCCGGAATCAGCCCCAGCATTTT
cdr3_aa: CASSASRNQPQHF

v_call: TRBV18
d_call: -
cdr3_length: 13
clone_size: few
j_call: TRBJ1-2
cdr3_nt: TGTGCCAGCTCACCCGACGGGTCGTATGGCTACACCTTC
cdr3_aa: CASSPDGSYGYTF

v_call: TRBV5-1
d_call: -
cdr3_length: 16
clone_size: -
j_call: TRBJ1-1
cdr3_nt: TGCGCCAGCAGCTTCGGTACAGGGATATCGAACACTGAAGCTTTCTTT
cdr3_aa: CASSFGTGISNTEAFF

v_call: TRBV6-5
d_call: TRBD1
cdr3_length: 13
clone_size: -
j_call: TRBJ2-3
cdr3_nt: TGTGCCAGCCGACAGGGGGGCGTAGATACGCAGTATTTT
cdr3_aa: CASRQGGVDTQYF

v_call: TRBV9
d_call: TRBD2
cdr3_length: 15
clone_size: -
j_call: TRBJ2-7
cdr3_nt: TGTGCCAGCAGCGAAGGACTAGCCATCTCCTACGAGCAGTACTTC
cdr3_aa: CASSEGLAISYEQYF

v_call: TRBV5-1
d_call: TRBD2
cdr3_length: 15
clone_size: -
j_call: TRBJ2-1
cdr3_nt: TGCGCCAGCAGCTTGGGTAGCGGGGATGCGAATGAGCAGTTCTTC
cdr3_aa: CASSLGSGDANEQFF

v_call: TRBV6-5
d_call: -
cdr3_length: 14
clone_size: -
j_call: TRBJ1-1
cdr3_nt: TGTGCCAGCAGTTCCCGGGAAATGTTCACTGAAGCTTTCTTT
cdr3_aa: CASSSREMFTEAFF

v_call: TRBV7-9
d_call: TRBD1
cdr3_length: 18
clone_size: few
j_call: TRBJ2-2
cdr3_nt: TGTGCCAGCAGCTTATCTCCGGGACAGACTTTTAGGACCGGGGAGCTGTTTTTT
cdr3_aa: CASSLSPGQTFRTGELFF

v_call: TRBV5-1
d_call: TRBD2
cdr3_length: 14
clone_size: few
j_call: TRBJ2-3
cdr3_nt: TGCGCCAGCAGCTTCGGACTAGCGGGAAATACGCAGTATTTT
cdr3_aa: CASSFGLAGNTQYF

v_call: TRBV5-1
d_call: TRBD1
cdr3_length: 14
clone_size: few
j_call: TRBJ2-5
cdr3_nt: TGCGCCAGCAGCCTGGGACAGGTAGGAGAGACCCAGTACTTC
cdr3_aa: CASSLGQVGETQYF

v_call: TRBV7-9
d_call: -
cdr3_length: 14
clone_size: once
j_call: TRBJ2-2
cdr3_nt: TGTGCCAGCCGGCCGGCAGGAGGGTCCGGGGAGCTGTTTTTT
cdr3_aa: CASRPAGGSGELFF

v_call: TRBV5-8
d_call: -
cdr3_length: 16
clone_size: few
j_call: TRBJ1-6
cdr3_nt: TGTGCCAGCACCGAATACAGGAGCTCCTATAATTCACCCCTCCACTTT
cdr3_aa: CASTEYRSSYNSPLHF

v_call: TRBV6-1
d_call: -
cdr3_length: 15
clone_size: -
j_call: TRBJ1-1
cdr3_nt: TGTGCCAGCAGTGAAGCTAGAGGGTTGAACACTGAAGCTTTCTTT
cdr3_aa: CASSEARGLNTEAFF

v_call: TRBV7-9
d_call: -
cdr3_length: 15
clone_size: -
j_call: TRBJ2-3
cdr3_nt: TGTTCCAGCAGCTTCAAGGGGCGAACCACAGATACGCAGTATTTT
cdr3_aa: CSSSFKGRTTDTQYF

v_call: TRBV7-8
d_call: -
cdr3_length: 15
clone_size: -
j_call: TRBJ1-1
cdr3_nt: TGTGCCAGCAGCTTAGGCAGTCCCGCGGGGACTGAAGCTTTCTTT
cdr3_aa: CASSLGSPAGTEAFF

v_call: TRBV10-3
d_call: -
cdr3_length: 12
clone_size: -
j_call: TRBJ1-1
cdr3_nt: TGTGCCATCAGTGGGACAAACACTGAAGCTTTCTTT
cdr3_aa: CAISGTNTEAFF

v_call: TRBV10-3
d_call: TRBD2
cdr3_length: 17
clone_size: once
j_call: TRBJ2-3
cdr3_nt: TGTGCCATCAGTGGACAAACTAGCGGGGGTTCCACAGATACGCAGTATTTT
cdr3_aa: CAISGQTSGGSTDTQYF

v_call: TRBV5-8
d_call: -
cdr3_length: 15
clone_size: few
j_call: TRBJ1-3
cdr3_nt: TGTGCCAGCAGCTGGCCGGGGTTCTCTGGAAACACCATATATTTT
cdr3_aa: CASSWPGFSGNTIYF

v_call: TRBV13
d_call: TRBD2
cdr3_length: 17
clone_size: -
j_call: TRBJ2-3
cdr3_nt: TGTGCCAGCAGCTTAGACCGGGCTAGCGGGGGGCCAGATACGCAGTATTTT
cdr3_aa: CASSLDRASGGPDTQYF

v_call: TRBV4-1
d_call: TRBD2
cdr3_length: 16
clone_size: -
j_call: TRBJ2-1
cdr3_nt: TGCGCCAGCAGCTCCGAGGGACTAGCGTCCTACAATGAGCAGTTCTTC
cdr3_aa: CASSSEGLASYNEQFF

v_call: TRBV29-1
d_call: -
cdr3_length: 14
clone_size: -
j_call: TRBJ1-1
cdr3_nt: TGCAGCGCCCAAACTGCACCGATGAACACTGAAGCTTTCTTT
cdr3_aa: CSAQTAPMNTEAFF

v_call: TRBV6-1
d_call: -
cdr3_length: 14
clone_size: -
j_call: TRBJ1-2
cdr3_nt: TGTGCCAGCAGCACAAACCAGGGAATGGACGGCTACACCTTC
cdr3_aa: CASSTNQGMDGYTF

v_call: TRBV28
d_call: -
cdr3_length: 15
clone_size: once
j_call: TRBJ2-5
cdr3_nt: TGTGCCAGTCTGTCTCGGGGGAAGGGCCAAGAGACCCAGTACTTC
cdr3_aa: CASLSRGKGQETQYF

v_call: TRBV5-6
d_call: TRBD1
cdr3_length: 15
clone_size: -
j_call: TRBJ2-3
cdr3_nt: TGTGCCAGCAGCTTGGTGAGACAGGGATACTATACGCAGTATTTT
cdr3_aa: CASSLVRQGYYTQYF

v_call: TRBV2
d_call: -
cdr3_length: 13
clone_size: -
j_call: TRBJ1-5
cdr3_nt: TGTGCCAGCACCCACGCGGGGAATCAGCCCCAGCATTTT
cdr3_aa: CASTHAGNQPQHF